The rows below give T cell receptor beta chains drawn from one sample of a study of beta chain features in type 1 diabetes. TCRdb keeps only in-frame clones here, not all; method: immunoSEQ multiplex PCR. Of around 250,000 clones listed, 68% are singletons. The sequencing input was naive CD4+ T cells from blood. The origin of the receptors is a man aged 25-45 years in good health. Each CDR3 is given with its conserved first and last residue. A D gene is named only where the DNA matches it firmly. Rows may omit the clone size; those that give it use once, few, many or a size class.

>16|TRBV14|-|TRBJ2-3|-
TGTGCCAGCAGCCTTGGACAGCTCCCTAGCACAGATACGCAGTATTTT
CASSLGQLPSTDTQYF
>18|TRBV5-1|TRBD2|TRBJ2-2|few
TGCGCCAGCAGCTTAGGGACTAGCGGGACTGCGAACACCGGGGAGCTGTTTTTT
CASSLGTSGTANTGELFF
>12|TRBV10-3|-|TRBJ2-7|-
TGTGCCACGCGCGGGGCGATGGGCGAGCAGTACTTC
CATRGAMGEQYF
>13|TRBV2|-|TRBJ2-2|-
TGTGCCAGCAGTTATTTCGCGTGGGGGGAGCTGTTTTTT
CASSYFAWGELFF
>15|TRBV7-9|-|TRBJ2-5|-
TGTGCCAGCAGCGAGACAAATTGGTACCAAGAGACCCAGTACTTC
CASSETNWYQETQYF
>14|TRBV2|TRBD1|TRBJ2-5|-
TGTGCCAGCAGTGAAGACAGGGGATCGGAGACCCAGTACTTC
CASSEDRGSETQYF
>16|TRBV19|TRBD1|TRBJ2-1|-
TGTGCCAGTAGTTGGGGGAGACAGGGTATCACCGATGAGCAGTTCTTC
CASSWGRQGITDEQFF
>16|TRBV23-1|-|TRBJ1-1|-
TGCGCCAGCAGTCACGCCAAGGCTTACGTCTTGAATGAAGCTTTCTTT
CASSHAKAYVLNEAFF
>14|TRBV18|TRBD2|TRBJ2-7|-
TGTGCCAGCTCACCGCAACTAGCGGGAGACGAGCAGTACTTC
CASSPQLAGDEQYF
>15|TRBV12-5|-|TRBJ2-5|-
TGTGCTAGTGGTTTGCCCTCACTCCCCTCAGCGACCCAGTACTTC
CASGLPSLPSATQYF
>17|TRBV9|TRBD2|TRBJ2-1|-
TGTGCCAGCAGCGTACGTTTAGCGGGAGATACCTACAATGAGCAGTTCTTC
CASSVRLAGDTYNEQFF